The 5 T cell receptor beta chains given below trace back to one sample, sequenced in a study of blood T cell repertoires in COVID-19. The table came from immunoSEQ multiplex PCR; TCRdb's copy has only in-frame clones and leaves some out. The data contain about 300,000 clones, 89% of them seen just once; the ten biggest clones take up 5% to 7%. The specimen was peripheral blood. These TCRs come from a man aged 18 to 30 who had recovered from COVID-19.

V usage is TRBV13 and J usage is TRBJ2-7; possible D gene TRBD2, 5 bases. The CDR3 extends over 12 amino acids. Trimming shortened V by 5 bases and J by 4 bases, and 9 bases separated the two germline ends. Germline V gives CDR1 PRHDT, CDR2 FYEKMQ (reference sequence). This CDR3 reads CASSTIAYEQYF. The CDR3 DNA reads as TGTGCCAGCAGCACTATAGCGTACGAGCAGTACTTC.

This chain links TRBV2 with TRBJ1-5; D is uncertain. This CDR3 comprises 14 residues. The germline V and J ends were trimmed by 7 bases and 0 bases, with 10 bases remaining between them. Germline V gene sequence: CDR1 SNHLY, CDR2 FYNNEI. In DNA, the CDR3 is TGTGCCAGCACGGCAGACTATAGCAATCAGCCCCAGCATTTT. The encoded protein is CASTADYSNQPQHF.

The chain carries TRBV10-1 and TRBJ2-5; 7 bases fit TRBD1. Germline V gene sequence: CDR1 WNHNN, CDR2 SYGVQD (reference sequence). The CDR3 consists of 13 residues. V gave up 6 bases and J gave up 1 base; unmatched junction bases: 2. CDR3 protein: CASSGTVQETQYF. DNA of the CDR3: TGCGCCAGCAGCGGGACAGTCCAAGAGACCCAGTACTTC.

The CDR3 nucleotides are TGCGCCAGCAAAAAGACCGGGACAGGGAACACTGAAGCTTTCTTT. Residues: CASKKTGTGNTEAFF. The chain has TRBV4-1 and TRBJ1-1; 8 positions match TRBD1. CDR3 length: 15 amino acids. The germline V gene encodes CDR1 MGHRA and CDR2 YSYEKL. V shed 7 bases, J shed 1 base, and the junction held 8 bases outside the gene matches.

The V call is TRBV28, the J call TRBJ2-7, with D perhaps TRBD1 (6 bases). Germline-derived CDR1 and CDR2 are MDHEN and SYDVKM. The CDR3 runs 13 residues. The ends were cut back, 5 bases at V and 0 bases at J, with 8 bases in the middle. CDR3 nucleotide sequence: TGTGCCAGCAGTCAGGGGAACTCCTACGAGCAGTACTTC. Protein product: CASSQGNSYEQYF.